The 27 T cell receptor beta chains presented below share a single source sample, sequenced in a study of T cell repertoires in cytomegalovirus infection. TCRdb re-called the reads with MiXCR, one entry per CDR3 protein. The table has almost 500,000 distinct CDR3 sequences, around 11% seen once. What was sequenced was PBMCs. Receptor source: a human donor in good health (CMV status not recorded). Some clones in this sample may be carry-over from other donors' samples.

This clonotype was seen ten or more times. J is TRBJ2-1 and V is TRBV7-2; D is undetermined. Germline V lookup: CDR1 SGHTA, CDR2 FQGNSA. The CDR3 extends over 13 amino acids. Trimming left V 0 bases short and J 1 base short, with 1 base between. The CDR3: CASSLASYNEQFF. The CDR3 DNA follows: TGTGCCAGCAGCTTAGCGTCCTACAATGAGCAGTTCTTC.

The chain joins TRBV18 to TRBJ1-1; perhaps TRBD1 as D (5 bases). Deletions cut 6 bases from V and 2 bases from J, with 13 bases between. CDR1 and CDR2 (germline): KGHSH, LQKENI. The CDR3 spans 14 residues. The DNA for the CDR3 is TGTGCCAGCTCGCCTATGGGGGATAACACTGAAGCTTTCTTT. Protein sequence: CASSPMGDNTEAFF. The variable domain in full, with the rest retrieved from reference TRBV18 and TRBJ1-1, is NAGVMQNPRHLVRRRGQEARLRCSPMKGHSHVYWYRQLPEEGLKFMVYLQKENIIDESGMPKERFSAEFPKEGPSILRIQQVVRGDSAAYFCASSPMGDNTEAFFGQGTRLTVV.

The chain links TRBV27 to TRBJ1-2; 7 nucleotides match TRBD1. The CDR3 has 15 residues. The germline V gene has CDR1 MNHEY and CDR2 SMNVEV (reference sequence). The trim removed 4 bases at V and 8 bases at J, leaving 13 bases unmatched. The CDR3 DNA is TGTGCCAGCAGTTCAATAAGACAGGGAACAGGCGGCTACACCTTC. Its protein product is CASSSIRQGTGGYTF.

This clonotype was recorded many times. The chain links TRBV11-2 to TRBJ1-1, with TRBD1 as a possible D gene (5 bases). The CDR3 contains 14 residues. CDR1 and CDR2 from the germline V gene are SGHAT and FQNNGV. The ends were cut back, 8 bases at V and 3 bases at J, with 16 bases in the middle. The CDR3 DNA follows: TGTGCCAGCGCAGTAGGCAGGGAAGACACTGAAGCTTTCTTT. It specifies CASAVGREDTEAFF.

This clonotype has at least ten counts. The V call is TRBV4-1, the J call TRBJ2-1; 7 nucleotides align to TRBD2. The CDR3 is made up of 15 amino acids. V shed 0 bases, J shed 3 bases, and the junction held 2 bases outside the gene matches. From germline, CDR1 is MGHRA and CDR2 YSYEKL. The CDR3 protein is CASSQEGGVYNEQFF. As DNA, the CDR3 is TGCGCCAGCAGCCAAGAGGGGGGGGTCTACAATGAGCAGTTCTTC.

The table lists this clonotype with many counts. The chain combines TRBV7-9 with TRBJ1-1, with 12 bases identical to TRBD1. This CDR3 region has 15 residues. J was trimmed by 7 bases and V by 4 bases; bases with no gene match: 7. Germline V gives CDR1 SEHNR, CDR2 FQNEAQ (reference sequence). CDR3 DNA sequence: TGTGCCAGCAGCTCCCGGGACAGGGGGCGACTTGAAGCTTTCTTT. It encodes CASSSRDRGRLEAFF.

This clonotype was detected ten times or more. This chain connects TRBV5-6 to TRBJ2-5; a weak D match, TRBD1 (8 bases). The ends were cut back, 3 bases at V and 5 bases at J, with 14 bases in the middle. The CDR3 totals 14 residues. Germline V gene lookup returns CDR1 SGHDT and CDR2 YYEEEE. Here the CDR3 DNA reads TGTGCCAGCAGCTCACCACAGGGGGGGGAGACCCAGTACTTC. It yields the protein CASSSPQGGETQYF. The whole variable domain, filled in from reference TRBV5-6 and TRBJ2-5, reads DAGVTQSPTHLIKTRGQQVTLRCSPKSGHDTVSWYQQALGQGPQFIFQYYEEEERQRGNFPDRFSGHQFPNYSSELNVNALLLGDSALYLCASSSPQGGETQYFGPGTRLLVL.

This clonotype was observed at least ten times. The J gene is TRBJ1-1, the V gene TRBV28; 10 bases align to TRBD1. CDR3 length equals 16 residues. The germline V gene encodes CDR1 MDHEN and CDR2 SYDVKM. V shed 5 bases, J shed 5 bases, and the junction held 11 bases outside the gene matches. The CDR3 nucleotides are TGTGCCAGCAGTACTCCGGGACAGGGGACAAGAACTGAAGCTTTCTTT. The encoded protein is CASSTPGQGTRTEAFF.

This clonotype was detected only a few times. The gene calls are TRBV29-1 and TRBJ2-3, with D perhaps matching TRBD2 (5 bases). V lost 6 bases, J lost 2 bases, and 12 bases lay in between. This CDR3 has 13 amino acids. The V gene's germline CDR1 is SQVTM and CDR2 ANQGSEA. CDR3 DNA sequence: TGCAGCGTAGGGAGTCTGAACACAGATACGCAGTATTTT. Protein product: CSVGSLNTDTQYF.

This clonotype was counted ten times or more. J is TRBJ2-1 and V is TRBV18; 8 nucleotides line up with TRBD1. Germline assignment: CDR1 KGHSH and CDR2 LQKENI. The CDR3 contains 15 residues. V shed 3 bases, J shed 6 bases, and the junction held 7 bases outside the gene matches. The CDR3 DNA reads TGTGCCAGCTCACCGATACGGACAGGGTTCAATGAGCAGTTCTTC. It codes for CASSPIRTGFNEQFF.

This clonotype came up many times. The rearrangement uses TRBV7-2 and TRBJ2-2, with TRBD2 matching over 7 bases. The V gene end was trimmed by 2 bases and the J gene end by 0 bases; junction bases not matched to a gene: 3. Germline V gives CDR1 SGHTA, CDR2 FQGNSA. This CDR3 has 16 residues. The CDR3 DNA reads TGTGCCAGCAGCTTACGTGGGGGGGCGAACACCGGGGAGCTGTTTTTT. It is translated as CASSLRGGANTGELFF.

The sample holds a few counts of this clonotype. At one boundary the junction diverges from the germline segment, which might be a read error. The chain recombines TRBV4-1 with TRBJ1-2, with D unclear. Looked up from germline, CDR1 is MGHRA and CDR2 is YSYEKL. The CDR3 length is 14 residues. The CDR3 protein is CASSQDESLYGYTF. CDR3 sequence (DNA): TGTGCCAGCAGCCAAGATGAGAGCCTCTATGGCTACACCTTC.

This clonotype has at least ten counts. CDR3 amino acids: CASSRQGQGPTEAFF. The CDR3 bases are TGTGCCAGCAGCCGACAAGGACAGGGGCCGACTGAAGCTTTCTTT. The gene calls are TRBV7-8 and TRBJ1-1; 9 positions match TRBD1. J gave up 5 bases and V 5 bases, and 9 bases lay outside the gene matches. Germline CDR1 SGHVS, CDR2 FQNEAQ. The CDR3 contains 15 residues.

The sample holds a few counts of this clonotype. V and J are TRBV6-1 and TRBJ1-1; the D is unclear. The germline V gene has CDR1 MNHNS and CDR2 SASEGT. The CDR3 consists of 13 residues. The V end lost 6 bases, the J end lost 1 base, and 9 bases lay between the germline ends. The CDR3 is CASRDLPNTEAFF. As DNA, the CDR3 is TGTGCCAGCAGGGACCTTCCGAACACTGAAGCTTTCTTT.

This clonotype showed up many times. The CDR3 sequence is CASRQGQGRRETQYF. The DNA of the CDR3 is TGTGCCAGCAGACAAGGGCAGGGGAGGAGGGAGACCCAGTACTTC. J is TRBJ2-5 and V is TRBV7-8, with D perhaps matching TRBD1 or TRBD2 (6 bases each). The germline V and J ends were trimmed by 6 bases and 5 bases, with 19 bases remaining between them. CDR3 length: 15 residues. Germline-derived CDR1 and CDR2 are SGHVS and FQNEAQ.

This clonotype was found a few times. The chain uses TRBV10-3 and TRBJ1-1, with D hard to call. The CDR3 is made up of 12 amino acids. Trimming took 4 bases from V and 3 from J, leaving 6 bases between them. Germline lookup yields CDR1 ENHRY and CDR2 SYGVKD. The CDR3 sequence is CAISGGDTEAFF. In DNA form, the CDR3 reads TGTGCCATCAGTGGCGGGGACACTGAAGCTTTCTTT.

Many counts were recorded for this clonotype. The chain employs TRBV7-3 and TRBJ2-5, with 7 bases identical to TRBD2. Germline loops: CDR1 SGHTA, CDR2 FQGTGA. Unmatched junction bases numbered 8, after V lost 0 bases and J lost 4 bases. This CDR3 contains 16 residues. The DNA for the CDR3 is TGTGCCAGCAGCTTAACGTCTGGCGGGGGTACAGAGACCCAGTACTTC. This gives the protein CASSLTSGGGTETQYF.

This clonotype was observed many times. The chain recombines TRBV3-1 with TRBJ1-1; the D is unclear. CDR3 size: 13 residues. V was shortened by 1 base and J by 1 base, with 4 bases between the two germline ends. Germline CDR1 LGHDT, CDR2 YNNKEL (reference sequence). The CDR3 DNA reads as TGTGCCAGCAGCCAAGTCAAGAACACTGAAGCTTTCTTT. Translation gives CASSQVKNTEAFF.

The V and J genes are TRBV29-1 and TRBJ1-1; 9 bases agree with TRBD1. This CDR3 region has 15 residues. J lost 4 bases, V lost 7 bases, and 13 bases had no gene match. The germline gives CDR1 SQVTM, CDR2 ANQGSEA. The CDR3 DNA sequence: TGCAGCGGGAACAGGGGGCAGACCATGATCACTGAAGCTTTCTTT. Encoded protein: CSGNRGQTMITEAFF.

This clonotype appeared a few times. This chain links TRBV18 with TRBJ1-6; 8 nucleotides agree with TRBD1. Germline V lookup: CDR1 KGHSH, CDR2 LQKENI. The junction had 6 bases not matched to a gene; V was cut back by 1 base and J by 7 bases. The CDR3 sequence is 16 residues long. The CDR3 loop is CASSPRRDRSNSPLHF. The CDR3, as DNA: TGTGCCAGCTCACCACGCCGGGACAGGTCGAATTCACCCCTCCACTTT.

This clonotype has ten or more counts. The chain links TRBV4-1 to TRBJ2-7, with a possible D match to TRBD1 (5 bases). V was clipped by 1 base and J by 0 bases, with 10 bases between them. Germline CDR1 MGHRA, CDR2 YSYEKL. The CDR3 consists of 15 residues. CDR3: CASSQAVTASYEQYF. DNA of the CDR3: TGCGCCAGCAGCCAAGCTGTGACAGCCTCCTACGAGCAGTACTTC.

This chain uses TRBV20-1 with TRBJ1-2, with 7 bases that match TRBD1. V shed 5 bases, J shed 8 bases, and the junction held 11 bases outside the gene matches. From germline, CDR1 is DFQATT and CDR2 SNEGSKA (reference sequence). The length of the CDR3 is 13 residues. CDR3 sequence (DNA): TGCAGTGCTTATCCCACAGGGGCTGTCGGCTACACCTTC. Protein sequence: CSAYPTGAVGYTF.

This clonotype has at least ten counts. The chain carries TRBV7-7 and TRBJ2-6, with 7 bases that match TRBD1. The ends lost 5 bases at V and 0 bases at J; junction bases unmatched: 4. CDR1 is SSHAT and CDR2 is FNYEAQ in the germline V gene (reference sequence). The CDR3 covers 16 residues. CDR3 in amino acids: CASSPDRASGANVLTF. The CDR3 region has the DNA TGTGCCAGCAGCCCAGACAGGGCCTCTGGGGCCAACGTCCTGACTTTC.

This clonotype was seen ten or more times. The chain joins TRBV6-2 or TRBV6-3 to TRBJ2-1; TRBD2 might be the D (5 bases). CDR1 is MNHEY, CDR2 SVGEGT, per germline. Between the trimmed V and J ends, which lost 0 bases and 1 base, there was a span of 10 bases. CDR3 length equals 16 residues. CDR3 in DNA: TGTGCCAGCAGTTACTCCGCGACTAATTCCTACAATGAGCAGTTCTTC. Its protein product is CASSYSATNSYNEQFF.

This clonotype was picked up many times. The chain uses TRBV7-9 and TRBJ2-1, with no clear D. The CDR3 covers 13 residues. Germline loops: CDR1 SEHNR, CDR2 FQNEAQ (reference sequence). V was cut by 5 bases and J by 5 bases, with 10 bases left in between. CDR3 protein: CASSQTAHNEQFF. CDR3 bases: TGTGCCAGCAGCCAAACGGCCCACAATGAGCAGTTCTTC.

This clonotype was seen a handful of times. This rearrangement joins TRBV20-1 to TRBJ2-3, with 11 nucleotides matching TRBD2. This CDR3 has 17 residues. Germline loops: CDR1 DFQATT, CDR2 SNEGSKA (reference sequence). J lost 0 bases, V lost 3 bases, and 8 bases had no gene match. Here the CDR3 reads CSASLTSGGHSTDTQYF. CDR3 bases: TGCAGTGCTAGTTTAACTAGCGGGGGCCATAGCACAGATACGCAGTATTTT.

This chain connects TRBV29-1 to TRBJ2-7; D ambiguous. This CDR3 has 14 residues. The germline gives CDR1 SQVTM, CDR2 ANQGSEA. The CDR3 loop reads CNPHPPYRPYEQYF. The CDR3 DNA sequence: TGCAACCCCCACCCCCCATACCGCCCCTACGAGCAGTACTTC.